The following is a T cell receptor (beta chain) sequence with its context. The germline CDR1 and CDR2 sequences are MNHEY and SMNVEV (reference sequence). The CDR3 is made up of 12 amino acids. V lost 5 bases, J lost 8 bases, and 10 bases lay in between. The sample comes from a study of T cell responses to AZD1222 COVID-19 vaccine. Sequencing used immunoSEQ multiplex PCR; TCRdb keeps in-frame clones, though not all of them. The sample lists around 140,000 clones, 90% to 95% occurring once. The TCR originated in an adult who received the AZD1222 COVID-19 vaccine. The specimen was peripheral blood, collected 28 days after the second AZD1222 dose. The gene calls are TRBV27 and TRBJ2-1; D not resolved. The CDR3 loop is CASSPSSDEQFF. In nucleotides, the CDR3 is TGTGCCAGCAGTCCTTCTTCGGATGAGCAGTTCTTC.